Shown below are 7 T cell receptor beta chains from a single sample sequenced in a study of blood T cell repertoires in COVID-19 (TCRdb year 2020). The library came from the immunoSEQ multiplex PCR assay. Entries here come from immuneACCESS through TCRdb and include only in-frame sequences with V and J called. Some clones fail to appear in such tables; in the studies checked, an unresolved V gene covers under half of the shortfall, and the cause of the remainder is unknown. Here the sample has about 74,000 clones; roughly 88% occur a single time. Jointly, the top ten make up about 7% of the sample. The sequenced sample consisted of peripheral blood. The receptors shown here come from a woman older than 75 with acute or convalescent COVID-19.

The chain is built from TRBV7-9 and TRBJ1-6; no clear D gene. The V gene lost 3 bases and the J gene lost 8 bases, with 11 bases spanning the gap. The CDR3 is made up of 14 amino acids. Germline V gene sequence: CDR1 SEHNR, CDR2 FQNEAQ (reference sequence). CDR3 sequence (DNA): TGTGCCAGCAGCTTCGGATCGGAGTATTCACCCCTCCACTTT. Translating gives CASSFGSEYSPLHF.

As for this clone: The sample has other DNA sequences that encode this CDR3 too. This chain links TRBV27 with TRBJ2-5; possible D gene TRBD2, 7 bases. V gave up 8 bases and J gave up 2 bases, with 15 bases separating them. This CDR3 has 14 amino acids. Germline CDR1 and CDR2: MNHEY and SMNVEV (reference sequence). Here the CDR3 reads CASGGGRGQETQYF. The CDR3 DNA reads as TGTGCCAGCGGGGGGGGGAGGGGGCAAGAGACCCAGTACTTC.

This clone has a handful of counts. The chain has TRBV7-6 and TRBJ2-3; 7 bases agree with TRBD2. CDR1 is SGHVS, CDR2 FNYEAQ, per germline. V gave up 1 base and J gave up 0 bases; unmatched junction bases: 10. CDR3 length equals 18 residues. As DNA, the CDR3 is TGTGCCAGCAGCTTAGGGACGGGACTAAGCTCTAGCACAGATACGCAGTATTTT. This sequence encodes CASSLGTGLSSSTDTQYF.

This clone was counted once. The V and J genes are TRBV10-3 and TRBJ2-1, with 10 nucleotides matching TRBD2. The CDR3 runs 15 residues. CDR1 is ENHRY, CDR2 SYGVKD, per germline. Trimming took 3 bases from V and 7 from J; bases not matched to a gene: 6. The CDR3 DNA is TGTGCCATCAGTGACAGCGGGGGGGCTAGGAATGAGCAGTTCTTC. This encodes CAISDSGGARNEQFF.

This chain joins TRBV5-6 and TRBJ2-3, with TRBD1 matching 7 bases. The germline V gene has CDR1 SGHDT and CDR2 YYEEEE. V dropped 3 bases and J dropped 2; count of bases not matched to a gene: 9. The CDR3 is 16 amino acids. The CDR3 DNA is TGTGCCAGCAGCTGGCAACCGGGACAGTCCACAGATACGCAGTATTTT. Amino acids: CASSWQPGQSTDTQYF.

The chain combines TRBV19 with TRBJ1-2, with 7 bases aligning to TRBD1. V lost 3 bases to trimming and J lost 8 bases; unmatched junction nucleotides: 21. The CDR3 spans 18 residues. CDR1 is LNHDA, CDR2 SQIVND, per germline (reference sequence). The CDR3 loop reads CASSIPPGTALLPGGYTF. The CDR3 nucleotides read TGTGCCAGTAGTATTCCCCCCGGGACAGCCTTACTACCTGGGGGCTACACCTTC.

The sample holds a few counts of this clone. This sequence joins TRBV7-8 and TRBJ1-6; the D is unclear. The V gene lost 3 bases and the J gene lost 10 bases, with 10 bases spanning the gap. This CDR3 is 13 amino acids long. Germline-derived CDR1 and CDR2 are SGHVS and FQNEAQ. The CDR3 protein is CASSLQRESPLHF. The CDR3 bases are TGTGCCAGCAGCTTGCAGCGAGAGTCACCCCTCCACTTT.